The T cell receptor beta chain described here comes from a study of memory CD4+ T cells and cytomegalovirus serostatus. Single viable CD3+CD4+CD8-CD45RO+ cells were sorted as the memory CD4+ T cells. Positive selection with CD4 microbeads enriched total CD4+ T cells. This table comes from immunoSEQ multiplex PCR, and its TCRdb copy is limited to in-frame clones, with some not included. Among roughly 28,000 clones listed, about 80% were seen once. The origin of this receptor is an adult in good health and CMV-seronegative. What was sequenced was memory CD4+ T cells from blood.

CDR3 coding DNA: TGTGCCAGCACCCCTCCGGGCCGCTCCGGCAATGAGCAGTTCTTC. Its translation is CASTPPGRSGNEQFF. The chain recombines TRBV6-5 with TRBJ2-1; D is unclear. V lost 7 bases to trimming and J lost 6 bases, with 19 bases between them. The CDR3 runs to 15 residues. Looked up from germline, CDR1 is MNHEY and CDR2 is SVGAGI.